The 2 T cell receptor beta chains reported below all come from one sample, sequenced in a study of control samples from healthy donors and cancer patients. TCRdb's copy holds only in-frame clones and misses some; the assay was immunoSEQ multiplex PCR. Of approximately 40,000 clones listed, about 93% were seen once; the top ten hold roughly 3.5%. The specimen sequenced was blood. All receptors come from a woman between 45 and 65 years old in good health.

The V and J genes are TRBV18 and TRBJ2-2; 10 bases align to TRBD2. Trimming took 0 bases from V and 2 from J; bases not matched to a gene: 6. Germline V gives CDR1 KGHSH, CDR2 LQKENI. This CDR3 contains 18 residues. DNA of the CDR3: TGTGCCAGCTCACCACCAGCTAGCGGGGGCCTAAACACCGGGGAGCTGTTTTTT. It specifies CASSPPASGGLNTGELFF.

The rearrangement uses TRBV7-2 and TRBJ2-7; TRBD1 agrees at 9 bases. The V segment lost 1 base and the J segment 3 bases; nucleotides outside the gene matches: 7. The CDR3 consists of 16 residues. Germline CDR1 reads SGHTA; CDR2 reads FQGNSA. As DNA, the CDR3 is TGTGCCAGCAGCTTAGTCTTGACAGGGGGTGGCTACGAGCAGTACTTC. Protein product: CASSLVLTGGGYEQYF.